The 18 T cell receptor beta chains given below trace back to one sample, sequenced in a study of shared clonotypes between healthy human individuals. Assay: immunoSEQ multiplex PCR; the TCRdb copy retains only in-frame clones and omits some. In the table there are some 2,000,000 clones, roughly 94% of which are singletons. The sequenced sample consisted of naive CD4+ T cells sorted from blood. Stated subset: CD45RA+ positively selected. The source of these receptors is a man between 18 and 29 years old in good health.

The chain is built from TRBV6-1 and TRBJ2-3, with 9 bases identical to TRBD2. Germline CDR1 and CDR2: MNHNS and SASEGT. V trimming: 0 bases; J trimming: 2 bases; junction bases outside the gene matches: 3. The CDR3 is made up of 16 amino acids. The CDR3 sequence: CASSEAVAGATDTQYF. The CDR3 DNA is TGTGCCAGCAGTGAAGCGGTAGCGGGGGCCACAGATACGCAGTATTTT.

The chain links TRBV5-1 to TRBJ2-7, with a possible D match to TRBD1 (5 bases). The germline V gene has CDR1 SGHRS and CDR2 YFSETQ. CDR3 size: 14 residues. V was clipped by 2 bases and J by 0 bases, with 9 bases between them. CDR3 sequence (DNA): TGCGCCAGCAGCTTCGAGGACATCTCCTACGAGCAGTACTTC. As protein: CASSFEDISYEQYF.

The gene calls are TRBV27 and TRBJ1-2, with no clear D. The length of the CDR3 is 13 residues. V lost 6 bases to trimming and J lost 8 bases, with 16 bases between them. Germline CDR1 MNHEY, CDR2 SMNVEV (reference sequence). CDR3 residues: CASSALGAWGYTF. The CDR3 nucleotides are TGTGCCAGCAGCGCCCTGGGCGCTTGGGGCTACACCTTC.

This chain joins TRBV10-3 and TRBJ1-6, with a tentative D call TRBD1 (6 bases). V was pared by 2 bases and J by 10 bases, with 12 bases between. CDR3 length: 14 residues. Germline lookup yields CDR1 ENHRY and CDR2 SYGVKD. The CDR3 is CAISENRVGSPLHF. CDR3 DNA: TGTGCCATCAGTGAGAACAGGGTAGGGTCACCCCTCCACTTT.

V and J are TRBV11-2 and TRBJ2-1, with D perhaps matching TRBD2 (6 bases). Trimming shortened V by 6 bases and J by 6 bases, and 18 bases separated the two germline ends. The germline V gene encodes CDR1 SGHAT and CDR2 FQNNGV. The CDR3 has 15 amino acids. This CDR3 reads CASSSGREGGNEQFF. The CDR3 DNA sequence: TGTGCCAGCAGTTCAGGGCGTGAGGGAGGCAATGAGCAGTTCTTC.

CDR3 in amino acids: CASSRSGGPYNEQFF. In DNA, the CDR3 is TGTGCCAGCAGCCGATCCGGGGGGCCCTACAATGAGCAGTTCTTC. The chain employs TRBV13 and TRBJ2-1; possible D gene TRBD2, 7 bases. Trimming took off 5 bases at V and 2 bases at J, with 13 bases between the two ends. From germline, CDR1 is PRHDT and CDR2 FYEKMQ (reference sequence). The CDR3 is 15 residues long.

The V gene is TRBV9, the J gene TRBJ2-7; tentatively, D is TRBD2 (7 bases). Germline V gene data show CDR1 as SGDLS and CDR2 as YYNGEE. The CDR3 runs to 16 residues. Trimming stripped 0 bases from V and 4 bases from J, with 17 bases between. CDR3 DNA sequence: TGTGCCAGCAGCGTAGCCCCAGGGGCGGGGGTATACGAGCAGTACTTC. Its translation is CASSVAPGAGVYEQYF.

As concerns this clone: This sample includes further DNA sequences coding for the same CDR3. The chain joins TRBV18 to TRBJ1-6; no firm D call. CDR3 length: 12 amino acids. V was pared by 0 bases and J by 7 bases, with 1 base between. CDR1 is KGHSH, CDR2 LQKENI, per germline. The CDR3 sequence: CASSPPNSPLHF. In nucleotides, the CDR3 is TGTGCCAGCTCACCACCGAATTCACCCCTCCACTTT.

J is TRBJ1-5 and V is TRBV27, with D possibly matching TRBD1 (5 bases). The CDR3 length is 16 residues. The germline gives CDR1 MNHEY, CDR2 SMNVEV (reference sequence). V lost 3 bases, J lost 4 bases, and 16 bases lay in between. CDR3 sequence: CASSLSAQGSNQPQHF. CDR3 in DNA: TGTGCCAGCAGTTTGTCAGCGCAGGGATCAAATCAGCCCCAGCATTTT.

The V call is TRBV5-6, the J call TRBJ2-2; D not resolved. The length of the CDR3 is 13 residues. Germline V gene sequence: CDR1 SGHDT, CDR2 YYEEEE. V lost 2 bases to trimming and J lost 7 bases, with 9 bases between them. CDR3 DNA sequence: TGTGCCAGCAGCTTCGATAGGGACGGGGAGCTGTTTTTT. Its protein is CASSFDRDGELFF. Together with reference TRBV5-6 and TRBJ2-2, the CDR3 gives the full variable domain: DAGVTQSPTHLIKTRGQQVTLRCSPKSGHDTVSWYQQALGQGPQFIFQYYEEEERQRGNFPDRFSGHQFPNYSSELNVNALLLGDSALYLCASSFDRDGELFFGEGSRLTVL.

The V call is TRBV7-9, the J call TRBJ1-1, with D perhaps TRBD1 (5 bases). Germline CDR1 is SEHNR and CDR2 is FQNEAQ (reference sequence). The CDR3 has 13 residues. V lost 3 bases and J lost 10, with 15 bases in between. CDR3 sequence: CASSFDSPSTAFF. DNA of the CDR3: TGTGCCAGCAGCTTTGACAGTCCATCGACAGCTTTCTTT.

CDR3 DNA sequence: TGTGCCAGCAGCCAAGATGGGAGAGCGTCCCAGTACTTC. The encoded protein is CASSQDGRASQYF. The chain couples TRBV14 to TRBJ2-5; tentative D call: TRBD2 (5 bases). The CDR3 contains 13 residues. V lost 0 bases and J lost 9, with 11 bases in between. Germline CDR1 SGHDN, CDR2 FVKESK.

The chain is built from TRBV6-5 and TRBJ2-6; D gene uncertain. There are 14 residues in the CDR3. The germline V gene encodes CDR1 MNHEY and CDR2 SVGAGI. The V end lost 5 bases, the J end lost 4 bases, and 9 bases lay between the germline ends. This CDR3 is CASSLFAGANVLTF. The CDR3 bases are TGTGCCAGCAGTCTTTTCGCCGGGGCCAACGTCCTGACTTTC.

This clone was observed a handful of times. The chain's CDR3 is CASTLEGGYEQYF. CDR3 nucleotides: TGTGCCAGCACCCTGGAAGGGGGCTACGAGCAGTACTTC. The J gene is TRBJ2-7, the V gene TRBV6-1; the D gene is possibly TRBD1 (6 bases). The CDR3 has 13 residues. V was cut by 7 bases and J by 3 bases, with 13 bases left in between. The germline gives CDR1 MNHNS, CDR2 SASEGT.

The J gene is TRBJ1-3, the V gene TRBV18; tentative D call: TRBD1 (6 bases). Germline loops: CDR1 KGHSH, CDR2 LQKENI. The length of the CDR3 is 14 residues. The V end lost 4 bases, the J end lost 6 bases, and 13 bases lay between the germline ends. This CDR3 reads CASSLGTLENTIYF. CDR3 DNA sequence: TGTGCCAGCTCACTCGGGACACTTGAAAACACCATATATTTT.

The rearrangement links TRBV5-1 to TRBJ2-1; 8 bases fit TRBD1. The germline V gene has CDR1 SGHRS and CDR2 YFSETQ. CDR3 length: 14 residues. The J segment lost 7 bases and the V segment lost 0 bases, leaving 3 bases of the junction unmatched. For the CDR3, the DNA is TGCGCCAGCAGCTTGGGGACAGGGTGGAATGAGCAGTTCTTC. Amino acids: CASSLGTGWNEQFF.

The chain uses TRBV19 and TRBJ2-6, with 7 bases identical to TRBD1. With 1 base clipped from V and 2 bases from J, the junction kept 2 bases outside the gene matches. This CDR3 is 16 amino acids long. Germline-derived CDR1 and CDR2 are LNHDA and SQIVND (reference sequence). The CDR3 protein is CASSIADRAGANVLTF. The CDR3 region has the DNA TGTGCCAGTAGTATAGCTGACAGGGCTGGGGCCAACGTCCTGACTTTC.

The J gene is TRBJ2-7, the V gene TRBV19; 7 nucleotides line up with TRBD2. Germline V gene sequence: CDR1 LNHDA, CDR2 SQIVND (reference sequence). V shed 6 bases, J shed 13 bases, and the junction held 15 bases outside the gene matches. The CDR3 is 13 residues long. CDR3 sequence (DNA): TGTGCCAGTAGCGGTGTAGCGGGTAACTTCATTTACTTC. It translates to CASSGVAGNFIYF.